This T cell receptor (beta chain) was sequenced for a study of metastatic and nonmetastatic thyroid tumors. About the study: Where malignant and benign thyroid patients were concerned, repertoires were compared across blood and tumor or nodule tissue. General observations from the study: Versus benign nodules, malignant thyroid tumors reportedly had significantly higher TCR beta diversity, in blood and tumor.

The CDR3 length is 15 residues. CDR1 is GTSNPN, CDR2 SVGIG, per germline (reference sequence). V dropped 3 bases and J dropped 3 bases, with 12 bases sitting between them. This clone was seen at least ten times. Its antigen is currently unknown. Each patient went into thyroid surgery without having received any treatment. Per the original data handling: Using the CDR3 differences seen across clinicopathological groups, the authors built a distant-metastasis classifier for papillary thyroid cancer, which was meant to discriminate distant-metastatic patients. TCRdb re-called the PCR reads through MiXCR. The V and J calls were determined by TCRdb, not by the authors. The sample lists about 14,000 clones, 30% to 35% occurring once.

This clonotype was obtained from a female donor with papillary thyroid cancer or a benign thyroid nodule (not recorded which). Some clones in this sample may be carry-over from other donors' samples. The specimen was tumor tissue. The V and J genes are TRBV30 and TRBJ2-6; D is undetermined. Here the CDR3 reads CAWSVARSGANVLTF. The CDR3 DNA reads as TGTGCCTGGAGCGTGGCCAGGAGTGGGGCCAACGTCCTGACTTTC.